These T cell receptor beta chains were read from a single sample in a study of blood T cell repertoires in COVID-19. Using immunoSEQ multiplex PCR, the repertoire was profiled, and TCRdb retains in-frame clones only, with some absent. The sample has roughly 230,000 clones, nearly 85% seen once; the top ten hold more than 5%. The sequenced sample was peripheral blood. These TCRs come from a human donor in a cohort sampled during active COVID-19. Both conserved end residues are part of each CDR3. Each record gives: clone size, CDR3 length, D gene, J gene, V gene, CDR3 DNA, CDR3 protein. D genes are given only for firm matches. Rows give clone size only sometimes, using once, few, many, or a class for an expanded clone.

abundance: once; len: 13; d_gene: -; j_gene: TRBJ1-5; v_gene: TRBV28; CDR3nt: TGTGCCAGCAGTCTCCCGGGGGAACAGCCCCAGCATTTT; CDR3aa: CASSLPGEQPQHF
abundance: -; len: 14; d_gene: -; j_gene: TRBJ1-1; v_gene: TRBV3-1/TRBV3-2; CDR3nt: TGTGCCAGCAGCCCTGAGTTCTCGGGCACTGAAGCTTTCTTT; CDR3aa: CASSPEFSGTEAFF
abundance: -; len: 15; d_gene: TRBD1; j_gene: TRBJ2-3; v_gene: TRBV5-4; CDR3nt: TGTGCCAGCAGCTCCTATACAGGGGGCGGCGATACGCAGTATTTT; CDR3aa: CASSSYTGGGDTQYF
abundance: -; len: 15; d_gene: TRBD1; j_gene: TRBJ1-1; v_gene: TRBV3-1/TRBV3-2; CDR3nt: TGTGCCAGCAGCCACCGAGGGACAGGGGTAGCTGAAGCTTTCTTT; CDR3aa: CASSHRGTGVAEAFF
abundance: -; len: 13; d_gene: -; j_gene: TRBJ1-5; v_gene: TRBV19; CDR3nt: TGTGCCAGTAGTACGAGGTGGGATCAGCCCCAGCATTTT; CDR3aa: CASSTRWDQPQHF
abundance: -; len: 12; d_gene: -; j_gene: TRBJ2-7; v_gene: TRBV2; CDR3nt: TGTGCCAGCAGTCCAGGTATTGACGAGCAGTACTTC; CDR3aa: CASSPGIDEQYF
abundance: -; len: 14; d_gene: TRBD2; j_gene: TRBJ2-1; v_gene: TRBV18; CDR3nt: TGTGCCAGCTCAACGCTAGCGGGTATGAATGAGCAGTTCTTC; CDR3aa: CASSTLAGMNEQFF
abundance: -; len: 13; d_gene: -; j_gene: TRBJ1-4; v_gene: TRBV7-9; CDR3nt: TGTGCCAGCAGTCCATCAGGGGCTGAAAAACTGTTTTTT; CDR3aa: CASSPSGAEKLFF
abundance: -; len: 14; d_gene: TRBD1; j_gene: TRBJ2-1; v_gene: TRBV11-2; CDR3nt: TGTGCCACGAGGAGGGACAGGGCTTACAATGAGCAGTTCTTC; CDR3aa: CATRRDRAYNEQFF
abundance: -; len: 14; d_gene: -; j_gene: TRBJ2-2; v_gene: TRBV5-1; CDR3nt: TGCGCCAGCAGCTTTTCAGGGGACACCGGGGAGCTGTTTTTT; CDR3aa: CASSFSGDTGELFF
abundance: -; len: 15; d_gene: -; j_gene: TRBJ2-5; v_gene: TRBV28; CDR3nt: TGTGCCAGCAGTCCGTCGGAGGGGGCTGGGGAGACCCAGTACTTC; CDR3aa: CASSPSEGAGETQYF
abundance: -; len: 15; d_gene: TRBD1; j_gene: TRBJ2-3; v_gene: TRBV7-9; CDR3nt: TGTGCCAGTCACTCTGGGACAGGGAGCACAGATACGCAGTATTTT; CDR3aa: CASHSGTGSTDTQYF
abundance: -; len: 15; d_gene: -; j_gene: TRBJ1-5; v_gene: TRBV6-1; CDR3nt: TGTGCCAGCAGTGACGTCAGGGAGGGGGATCAGCCCCAGCATTTT; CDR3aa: CASSDVREGDQPQHF
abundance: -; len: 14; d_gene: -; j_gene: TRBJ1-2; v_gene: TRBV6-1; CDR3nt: TGTGCCAGCAGTGAAAGTGGACAGAACTATGGCTACACCTTC; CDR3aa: CASSESGQNYGYTF
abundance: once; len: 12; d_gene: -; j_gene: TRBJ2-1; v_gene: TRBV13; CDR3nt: TGTGCCAGCAGCCCTCGAGAGGGTGGGCAGTTCTTC; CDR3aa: CASSPREGGQFF
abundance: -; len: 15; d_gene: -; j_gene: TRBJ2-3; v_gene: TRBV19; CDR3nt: TGTGCCAGTAGTACAGGGCTCTTTGGCACAGATACGCAGTATTTT; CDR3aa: CASSTGLFGTDTQYF
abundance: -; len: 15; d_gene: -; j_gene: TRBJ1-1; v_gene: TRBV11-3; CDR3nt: TGTGCCAGCAGCAAACGCGGCAACCAGAACACTGAAGCTTTCTTT; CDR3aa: CASSKRGNQNTEAFF
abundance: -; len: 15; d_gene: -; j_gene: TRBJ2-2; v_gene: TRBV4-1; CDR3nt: TGCGCCAGCAGCCAATCTAGCGTGAACACCGGGGAGCTGTTTTTT; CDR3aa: CASSQSSVNTGELFF
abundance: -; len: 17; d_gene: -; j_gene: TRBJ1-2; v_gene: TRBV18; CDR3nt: TGTGCCAGCTCACAAATAGGAACCGCCCAGGGAGGCTATGGCTACACCTTC; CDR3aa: CASSQIGTAQGGYGYTF
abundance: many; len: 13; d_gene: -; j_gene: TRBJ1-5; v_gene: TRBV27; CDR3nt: TGTGCCAGCAGTTTAAACGGGAATCAGCCCCAGCATTTT; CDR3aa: CASSLNGNQPQHF
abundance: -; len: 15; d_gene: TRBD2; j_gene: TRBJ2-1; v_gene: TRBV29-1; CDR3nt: TGCAGCGTTACGAGGACTAGCGGGGGGTCCCATGAGCAGTTCTTC; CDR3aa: CSVTRTSGGSHEQFF
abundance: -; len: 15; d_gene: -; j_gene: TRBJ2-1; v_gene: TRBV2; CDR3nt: TGTGCCAGCAGTTCACTAGTAATGACCTACAATGAGCAGTTCTTC; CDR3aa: CASSSLVMTYNEQFF
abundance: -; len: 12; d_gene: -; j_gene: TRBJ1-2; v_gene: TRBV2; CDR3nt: TGTGCCAGCAGTTTGGGGGGCTATGGCTACACCTTC; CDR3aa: CASSLGGYGYTF
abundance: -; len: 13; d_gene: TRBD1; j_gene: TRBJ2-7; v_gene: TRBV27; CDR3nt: TGTGCCAGCAGTTCGGACAGGGTAAACGAGCAGTACTTC; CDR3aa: CASSSDRVNEQYF
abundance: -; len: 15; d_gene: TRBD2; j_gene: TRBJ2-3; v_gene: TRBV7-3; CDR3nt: TGTGCCAGCAGCTTAGGGGGGGATCAGGCAGATACGCAGTATTTT; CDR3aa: CASSLGGDQADTQYF
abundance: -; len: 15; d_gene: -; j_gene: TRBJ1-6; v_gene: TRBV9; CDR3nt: TGTGCCAGCAGCGTAGGACAGTCTTATAATTCACCCCTCCACTTT; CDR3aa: CASSVGQSYNSPLHF
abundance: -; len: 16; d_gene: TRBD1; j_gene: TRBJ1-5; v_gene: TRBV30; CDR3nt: TGTGCCTGGAGTGTACTCTCGGGACAGGGTCACCAGCCCCAGCATTTT; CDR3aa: CAWSVLSGQGHQPQHF
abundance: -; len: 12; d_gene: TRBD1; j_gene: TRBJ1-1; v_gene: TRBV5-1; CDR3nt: TGCGCCAGCAGCCCCCGGGACAGTGAAGCTTTCTTT; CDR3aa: CASSPRDSEAFF
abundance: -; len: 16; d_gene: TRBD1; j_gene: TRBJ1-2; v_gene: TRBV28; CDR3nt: TGTGCCAGCAGACGTTGGCAGGGGGAACGAGTCTATGGCTACACCTTC; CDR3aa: CASRRWQGERVYGYTF
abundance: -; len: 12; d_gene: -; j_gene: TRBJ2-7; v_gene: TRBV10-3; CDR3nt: TGTGCCATCAGTCGGGACTCCTACGAGCAGTACTTC; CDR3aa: CAISRDSYEQYF
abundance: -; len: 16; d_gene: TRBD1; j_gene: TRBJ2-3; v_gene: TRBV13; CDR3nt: TGTGCCAGCAGCCCTCGGACAGGGATGGTATCAGATACGCAGTATTTT; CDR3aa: CASSPRTGMVSDTQYF
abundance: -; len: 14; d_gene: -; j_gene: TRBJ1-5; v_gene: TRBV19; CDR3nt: TGTGCCAGTACTATTGGGCAGAGCAATCAGCCCCAGCATTTT; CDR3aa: CASTIGQSNQPQHF
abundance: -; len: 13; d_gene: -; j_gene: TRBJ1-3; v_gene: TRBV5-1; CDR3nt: TGCGCCAGCAGCTCCAGGGTTGGAAACACCATATATTTT; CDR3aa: CASSSRVGNTIYF
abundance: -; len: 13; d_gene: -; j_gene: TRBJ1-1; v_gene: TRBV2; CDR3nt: TGTGCCAGCAGACGGGGTATGAACACTGAAGCTTTCTTT; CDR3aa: CASRRGMNTEAFF
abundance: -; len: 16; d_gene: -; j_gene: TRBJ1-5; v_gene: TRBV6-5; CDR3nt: TGTGCCAGCAGTTCCGCCCAGGGGTATAGCAATCAGCCCCAGCATTTT; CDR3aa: CASSSAQGYSNQPQHF
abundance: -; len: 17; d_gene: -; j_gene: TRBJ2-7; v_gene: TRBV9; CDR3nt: TGTGCCAGCAGCTCGAGGGGCCGCCGGGACACCCCTTTCGAGCAGTACTTC; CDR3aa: CASSSRGRRDTPFEQYF
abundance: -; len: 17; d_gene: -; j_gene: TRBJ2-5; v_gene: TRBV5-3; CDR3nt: TGTGCCAGAAGCTTGGGCTTCGTGCGCAATCACCAAGAGACCCAGTACTTC; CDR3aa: CARSLGFVRNHQETQYF
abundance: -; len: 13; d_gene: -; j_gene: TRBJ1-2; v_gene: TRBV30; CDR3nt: TGTGCCTGGAGTGTAATAAGCCCAAGTGGCTACACCTTC; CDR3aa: CAWSVISPSGYTF
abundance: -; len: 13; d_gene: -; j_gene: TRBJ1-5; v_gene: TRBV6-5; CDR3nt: TGTGCCAGCGGCCGGGAGTACGGCCAGCCCCAGCATTTT; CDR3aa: CASGREYGQPQHF
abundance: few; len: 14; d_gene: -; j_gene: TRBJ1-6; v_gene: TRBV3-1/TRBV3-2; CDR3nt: TGTGCCAGCAGCCAAGGGGGAGGGGACTCACCCCTCCACTTT; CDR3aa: CASSQGGGDSPLHF
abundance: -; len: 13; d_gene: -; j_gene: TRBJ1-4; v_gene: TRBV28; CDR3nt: TGTGCCAGCAGTTTACCCTCGATCGGGGTTCTATTTTTT; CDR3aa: CASSLPSIGVLFF
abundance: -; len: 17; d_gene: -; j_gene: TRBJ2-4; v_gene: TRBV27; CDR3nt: TGTGCCAGCAGTTTATTCCCGCCGGGGGTCCGCCAGCACATTCAGTACTTC; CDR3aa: CASSLFPPGVRQHIQYF
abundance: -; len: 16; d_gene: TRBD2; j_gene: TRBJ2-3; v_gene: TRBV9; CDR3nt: TGTGCCAGCAGCTCCTGGACTAGCGGGACCTACGATACGCAGTATTTT; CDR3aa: CASSSWTSGTYDTQYF
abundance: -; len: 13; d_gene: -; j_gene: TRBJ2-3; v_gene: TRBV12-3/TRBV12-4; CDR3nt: TGTGCCAGCAGTCCGACCAGGGTCAGTGTGCAGTATTTT; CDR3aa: CASSPTRVSVQYF
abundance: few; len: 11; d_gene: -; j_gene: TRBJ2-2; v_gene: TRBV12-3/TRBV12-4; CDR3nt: TGTGCCAGCAGCCCCTACGGGGAGCTGTTTTTT; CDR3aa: CASSPYGELFF
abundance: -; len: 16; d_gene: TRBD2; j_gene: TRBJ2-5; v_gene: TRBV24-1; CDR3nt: TGTGCCACCAGTGATCCCGTAGCGGGGGGACAAGAGACCCAGTACTTC; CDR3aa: CATSDPVAGGQETQYF
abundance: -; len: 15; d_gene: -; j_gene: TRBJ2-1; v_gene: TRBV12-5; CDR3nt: TGTGCTAGTGGGAGACTGCCGAGCTCCTACAATGAGCAGTTCTTC; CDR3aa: CASGRLPSSYNEQFF
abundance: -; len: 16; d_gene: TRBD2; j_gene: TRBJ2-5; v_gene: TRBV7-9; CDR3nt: TGTGCCAGCAGTCCGAACCCCAGGACTAGCGAAGAGACCCAGTACTTC; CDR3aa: CASSPNPRTSEETQYF
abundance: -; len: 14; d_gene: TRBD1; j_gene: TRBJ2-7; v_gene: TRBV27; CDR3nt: TGTGCCAGCAGTATATCAGACAGGGGCTACGAGCAGTACTTC; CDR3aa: CASSISDRGYEQYF
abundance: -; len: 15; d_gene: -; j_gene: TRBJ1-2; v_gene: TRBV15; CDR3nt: TGTGCCACCAGCAGAGACCAGTCCTCCCTTTATGGCTACACCTTC; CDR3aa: CATSRDQSSLYGYTF
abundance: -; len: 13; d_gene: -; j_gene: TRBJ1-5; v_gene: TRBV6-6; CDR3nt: TGTGCCAGCAGTTCCACGGGAGGGCAGCCCCAGCATTTT; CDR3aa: CASSSTGGQPQHF